The rows below give T cell receptor beta chains drawn from one sample of a study of blood T cell repertoires in COVID-19. TCRdb keeps only in-frame clones here, not all; method: immunoSEQ multiplex PCR. The sample has 300,000 to 450,000 clones; 85% to 90% are singletons. What was sequenced was PBMCs or T cells enriched from blood (not recorded which). The receptors were sampled from a woman aged 18-29 years who had recovered from COVID-19. The CDR3 runs from the conserved cysteine through the conserved F or W. Fields, in order: D gene, J gene, V gene, clone size, CDR3 DNA, CDR3 protein. The D gene is left open where the match is weak. Size is stated for part of the rows, as once, few or many counts, or as a class when the clone is expanded.

.	TRBJ1-1	TRBV7-2	.	TGTGCCAGCAGCCCGAACAGGTCGCCGAACACTGAAGCTTTCTTT	CASSPNRSPNTEAFF
TRBD1	TRBJ1-2	TRBV7-9	once	TGTGCCAGCAGCCCACGGGGGACAGGGGGCATTAACTATGGCTACACCTTC	CASSPRGTGGINYGYTF
.	TRBJ2-1	TRBV6-5	.	TGTGCCAGCAGTTATTCAGGAAGGGGCAATGAGCAGTTCTTC	CASSYSGRGNEQFF
.	TRBJ2-5	TRBV2	few	TGTGCCAGCAGTGAACTAGCGCTGTCCGTAGAGACCCAGTACTTC	CASSELALSVETQYF
.	TRBJ2-5	TRBV6-5	.	TGTGCCAGCAGTTCGCTAGGGGGCCAAGAGACCCAGTACTTC	CASSSLGGQETQYF
TRBD1	TRBJ1-4	TRBV5-1	.	TGCGCCAGCAGGGACTGGCGGACAGGGGGTGAAAAACTGTTTTTT	CASRDWRTGGEKLFF
.	TRBJ2-7	TRBV18	.	TGTGCCAGCTCACAGGGGCAAAGCTCCTACGAGCAGTACTTC	CASSQGQSSYEQYF
.	TRBJ1-1	TRBV2	.	TGTGCCAGCATAGGGGCGGCGAACACTGAAGCTTTCTTT	CASIGAANTEAFF
.	TRBJ1-4	TRBV6-5	.	TGTGCCAGCAGTTACTCCTCGTATAATGAAAAACTGTTTTTT	CASSYSSYNEKLFF
TRBD1	TRBJ1-6	TRBV30	.	TGTGCCTGGAGGCCCCCCGGACAGGGGACGAATTCACCCCTCCACTTT	CAWRPPGQGTNSPLHF